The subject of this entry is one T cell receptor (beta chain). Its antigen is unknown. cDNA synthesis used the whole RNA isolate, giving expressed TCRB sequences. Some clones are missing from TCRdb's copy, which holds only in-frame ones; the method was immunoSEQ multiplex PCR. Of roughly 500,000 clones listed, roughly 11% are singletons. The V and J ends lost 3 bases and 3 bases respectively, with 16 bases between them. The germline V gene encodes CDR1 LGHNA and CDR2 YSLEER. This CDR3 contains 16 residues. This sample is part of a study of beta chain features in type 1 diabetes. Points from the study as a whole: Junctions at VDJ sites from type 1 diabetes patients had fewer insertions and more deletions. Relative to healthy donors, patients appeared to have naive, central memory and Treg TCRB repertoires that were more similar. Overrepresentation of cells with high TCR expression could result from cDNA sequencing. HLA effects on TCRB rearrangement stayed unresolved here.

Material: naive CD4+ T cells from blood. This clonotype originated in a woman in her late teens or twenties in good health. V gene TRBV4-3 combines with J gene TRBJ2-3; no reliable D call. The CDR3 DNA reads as TGCGCCAGCAGCCAGAGTACCGGGCTCCGTACAGATACGCAGTATTTT. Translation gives CASSQSTGLRTDTQYF.